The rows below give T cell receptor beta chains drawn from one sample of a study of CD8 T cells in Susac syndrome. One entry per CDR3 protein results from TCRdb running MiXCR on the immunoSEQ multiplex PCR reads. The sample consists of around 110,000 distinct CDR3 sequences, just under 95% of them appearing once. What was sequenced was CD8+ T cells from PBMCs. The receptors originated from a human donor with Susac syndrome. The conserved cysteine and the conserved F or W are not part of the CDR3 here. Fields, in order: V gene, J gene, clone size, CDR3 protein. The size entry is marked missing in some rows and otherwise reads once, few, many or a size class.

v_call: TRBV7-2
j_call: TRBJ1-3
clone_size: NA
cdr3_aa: ATPGGGPGNTIY

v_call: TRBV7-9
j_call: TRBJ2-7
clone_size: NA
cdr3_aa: ASSATSGRAYEQY

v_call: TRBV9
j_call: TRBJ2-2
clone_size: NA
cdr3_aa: ASSVEQGGTGELF

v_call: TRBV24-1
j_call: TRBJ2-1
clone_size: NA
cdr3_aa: ATSDSDSNNEQF

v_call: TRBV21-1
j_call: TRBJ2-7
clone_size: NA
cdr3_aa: ASSPRDHYEQY

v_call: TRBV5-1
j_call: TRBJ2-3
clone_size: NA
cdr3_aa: ASSWNRGVTDTQY

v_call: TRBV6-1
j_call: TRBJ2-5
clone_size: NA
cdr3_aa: ASLDWPQETQY

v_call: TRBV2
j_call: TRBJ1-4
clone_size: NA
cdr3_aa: ASSKWTGAKDGF

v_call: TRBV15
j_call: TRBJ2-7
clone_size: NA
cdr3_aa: ATSAGAAWYEQY

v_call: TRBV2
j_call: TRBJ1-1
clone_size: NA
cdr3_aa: ASRAGGTAEAF

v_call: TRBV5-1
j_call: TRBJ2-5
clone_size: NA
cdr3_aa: ASSLGQIDQETQY

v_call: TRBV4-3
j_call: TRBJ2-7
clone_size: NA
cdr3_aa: ASSPTGGIYEQY

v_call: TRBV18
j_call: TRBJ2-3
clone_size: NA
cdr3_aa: ASSPLKVDTDTQY

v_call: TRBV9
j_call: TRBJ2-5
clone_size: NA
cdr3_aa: ASSEFGGWTQY

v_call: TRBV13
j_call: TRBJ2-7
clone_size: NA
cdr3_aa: ASSSAQGRLFHEQY

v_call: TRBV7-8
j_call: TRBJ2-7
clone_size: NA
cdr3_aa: ASSLAGGGGLPYEQY

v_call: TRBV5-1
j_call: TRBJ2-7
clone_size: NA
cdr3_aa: ASSGGLYEQY

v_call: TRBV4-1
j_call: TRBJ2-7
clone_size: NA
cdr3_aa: ASSLRDSLSYEQY

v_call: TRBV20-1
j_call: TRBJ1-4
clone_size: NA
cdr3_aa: SASRGQGIEKLF

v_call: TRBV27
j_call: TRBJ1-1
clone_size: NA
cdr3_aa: ASSLPGGNTEAF

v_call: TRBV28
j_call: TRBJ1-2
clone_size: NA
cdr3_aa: ASSPLHLTTGVQGYT

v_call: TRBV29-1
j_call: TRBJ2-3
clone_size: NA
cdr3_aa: SVEAQTSGGAVDTQY

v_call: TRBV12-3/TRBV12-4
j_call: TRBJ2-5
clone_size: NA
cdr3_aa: ASSPAVGQETQY

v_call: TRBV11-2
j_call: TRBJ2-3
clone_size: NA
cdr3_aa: ASSPTGAVIDTQY

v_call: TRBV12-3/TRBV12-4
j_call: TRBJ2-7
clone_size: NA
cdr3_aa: ASSSVQGYEQY

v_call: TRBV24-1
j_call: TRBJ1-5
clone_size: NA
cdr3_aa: ATSDTGVDGAQH

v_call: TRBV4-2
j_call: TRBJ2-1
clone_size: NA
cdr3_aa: ASSQAQEQF

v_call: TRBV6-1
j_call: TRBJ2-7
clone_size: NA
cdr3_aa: ASSGYGGSYEQY

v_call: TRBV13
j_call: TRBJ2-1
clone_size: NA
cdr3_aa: ASSPGRETYNEQF

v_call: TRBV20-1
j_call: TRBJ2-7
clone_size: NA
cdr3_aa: SASSGGAYEQY

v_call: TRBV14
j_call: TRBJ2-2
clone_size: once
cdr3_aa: ASSQVMASVTGELF

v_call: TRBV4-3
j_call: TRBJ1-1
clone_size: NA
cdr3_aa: ASSQDVGLNTEAF

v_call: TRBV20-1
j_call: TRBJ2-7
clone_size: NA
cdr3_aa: SATREGYEQY

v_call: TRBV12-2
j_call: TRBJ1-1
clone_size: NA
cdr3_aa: ASRPRSKLPNTEAF

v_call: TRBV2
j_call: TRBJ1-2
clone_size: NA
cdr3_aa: ASSDGSNYGYT

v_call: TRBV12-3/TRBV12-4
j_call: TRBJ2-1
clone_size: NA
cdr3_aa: ASSLTGGNEQF

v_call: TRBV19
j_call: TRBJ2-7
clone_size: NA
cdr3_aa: ASSIVGLVAFYEQY

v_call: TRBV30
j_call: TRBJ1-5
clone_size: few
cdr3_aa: AWSVDGYNQPQH

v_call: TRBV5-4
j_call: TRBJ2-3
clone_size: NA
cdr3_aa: ASSLGITDTQY

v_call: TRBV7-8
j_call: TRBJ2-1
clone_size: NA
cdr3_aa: ASSFGASAYEQF

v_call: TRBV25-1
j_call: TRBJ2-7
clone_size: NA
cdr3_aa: ASTRDGAAEGYEQY

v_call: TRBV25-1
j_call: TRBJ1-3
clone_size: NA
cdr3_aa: ATKRENTIY

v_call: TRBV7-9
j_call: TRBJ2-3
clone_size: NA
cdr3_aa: ASSLVGNGGTDTQY

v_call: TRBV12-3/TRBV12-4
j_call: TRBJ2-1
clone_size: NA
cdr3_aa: ASSLAGRGYGNEQF

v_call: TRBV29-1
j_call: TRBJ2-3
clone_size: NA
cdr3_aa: SAGGAHDTQY

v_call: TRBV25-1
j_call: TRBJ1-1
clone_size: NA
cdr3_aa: ASTHTGMSTEAF

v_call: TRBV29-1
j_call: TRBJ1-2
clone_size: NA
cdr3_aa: SVEVQGEDYGYT

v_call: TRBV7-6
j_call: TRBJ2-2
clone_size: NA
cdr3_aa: ASSIRTGPNTGELF

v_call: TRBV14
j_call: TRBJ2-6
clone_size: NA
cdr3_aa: ASSPHRSGANVLT

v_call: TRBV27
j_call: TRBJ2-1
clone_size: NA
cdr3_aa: ASSWTGAYNEQF

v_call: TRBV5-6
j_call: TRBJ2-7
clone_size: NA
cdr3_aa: ASGGRSGYEQY

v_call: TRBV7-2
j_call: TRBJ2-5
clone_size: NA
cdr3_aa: ASSPPHGPLRETQY

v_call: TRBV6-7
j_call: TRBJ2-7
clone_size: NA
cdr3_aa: ASTLGDSYEQY

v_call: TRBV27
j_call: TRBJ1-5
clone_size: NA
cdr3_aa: ASSFAGRGQPQH

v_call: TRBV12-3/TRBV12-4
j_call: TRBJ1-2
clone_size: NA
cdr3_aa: ASSPMGQYYGYT